The 8 T cell receptor beta chains reported below all come from one sample, sequenced in a study of T cell repertoires and leukemia-associated antigens. TCRdb re-called the 5' RACE reads through MiXCR, storing one row per CDR3 protein. This table holds 12,000 to 15,000 distinct CDR3 sequences, roughly 38% found once. Their specific antigens are unknown. The sequenced material came from CD3+ T cells sorted from blood and cultured. These receptors were collected from a female donor in good health.

This clonotype was found once. The CDR3 does not end in the conserved phenylalanine or tryptophan, so this is likely a read error. Because the CDR3's place on the DNA is in doubt, the DNA is left out and the CDR3 is given as listed by TCRdb. V and J are TRBV25-1 and TRBJ2-2. From its first to its last residue, the CDR3 has 14 amino acids. From germline, CDR1 is MGHDK and CDR2 SYGVNS. CDR3 in amino acids: CASSGQMNTGELLL.

This clonotype showed up just a few times. J is TRBJ1-5 and V is TRBV20-1; no clear D. Trimming removed 4 bases from V and 1 base from J, with 11 bases in between. Germline CDR1 reads DFQATT; CDR2 reads SNEGSKA (reference sequence). This CDR3 comprises 14 residues. The CDR3 region is CSAISGLSNQPQHF. The CDR3 DNA sequence: TGCAGTGCTATCTCGGGGTTAAGCAATCAGCCCCAGCATTTT.

The CDR3 DNA follows: TGTGCCAGCAGCCCAAACTCGAAGGGCTATGAGCAGTTCTTC. Protein product: CASSPNSKGYEQFF. The V and J genes are TRBV7-6 and TRBJ2-1; no firm D call. The CDR3 is 14 residues long. Germline V lookup: CDR1 SGHVS, CDR2 FNYEAQ. Deletions cut 5 bases from V and 8 bases from J, with 16 bases between.

Concerning this clonotype: One end of the junction is discordant with germline, which a read error may explain. The CDR3 sequence is CGARDATSGTDTQYF. The CDR3 nucleotides are TGCGGTGCTAGAGACGCGACTAGCGGCACAGATACGCAGTATTTT. V gene TRBV20-1 combines with J gene TRBJ2-3; TRBD2 agrees at 8 bases. Germline V gene data show CDR1 as DFQATT and CDR2 as SNEGSKA (reference sequence). CDR3 length equals 15 residues.

A few counts support this clonotype. The V and J genes are TRBV7-2 and TRBJ2-3; weak D call: TRBD2 (6 bases). V dropped 5 bases and J dropped 2 bases, with 17 bases sitting between them. CDR1 is SGHTA, CDR2 FQGNSA, per germline. There are 16 residues in the CDR3. CDR3 sequence (DNA): TGTGCCAGCAGCCAACGGGGGACTTCCTCCACAGATACGCAGTATTTT. It encodes CASSQRGTSSTDTQYF.

In its sample, this clonotype ranks as medium-sized. The V call is TRBV11-2, the J call TRBJ2-2; D is uncertain. CDR3 length: 12 amino acids. Trimming removed 3 bases from V and 4 bases from J, with 3 bases in between. Germline V gives CDR1 SGHAT, CDR2 FQNNGV. The CDR3 is CASSFATGELFF. CDR3 coding DNA: TGTGCCAGCAGCTTCGCCACCGGGGAGCTGTTTTTT.

As for this clonotype: One end of the junction does not line up with germline, which may come from a read error. The rearrangement joins TRBV5-1 to TRBJ2-2; D is unclear. Germline CDR1 is SGHRS and CDR2 is YFSETQ. The CDR3 contains 16 residues. CDR3 coding DNA: TGCGCCTGCAGCGCGCGAGTTGGAGTGAACGCCGGGGAGCTGTTTTTT. Encoded protein: CACSARVGVNAGELFF.

The chain combines TRBV5-1 with TRBJ2-7, with D possibly being TRBD2 (5 bases). Trimming shortened V by 7 bases and J by 0 bases, and 14 bases separated the two germline ends. This CDR3 spans 14 amino acids. Germline V lookup: CDR1 SGHRS, CDR2 YFSETQ. CDR3 amino acids: CASGLEGLSYEQYF. CDR3 nucleotide sequence: TGCGCCAGCGGCCTGGAAGGACTCTCCTACGAGCAGTACTTC.